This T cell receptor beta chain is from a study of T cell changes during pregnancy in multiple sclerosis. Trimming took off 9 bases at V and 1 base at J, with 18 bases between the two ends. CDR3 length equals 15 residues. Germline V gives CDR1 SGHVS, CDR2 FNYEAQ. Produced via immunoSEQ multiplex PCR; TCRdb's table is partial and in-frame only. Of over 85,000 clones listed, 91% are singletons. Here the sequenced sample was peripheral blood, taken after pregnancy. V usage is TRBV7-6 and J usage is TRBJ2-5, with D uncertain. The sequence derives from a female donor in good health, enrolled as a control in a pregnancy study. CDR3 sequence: CASSDPYRSQETQYF. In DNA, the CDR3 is TGTGCCAGTTCCGACCCCTACCGGAGCCAAGAGACCCAGTACTTC.